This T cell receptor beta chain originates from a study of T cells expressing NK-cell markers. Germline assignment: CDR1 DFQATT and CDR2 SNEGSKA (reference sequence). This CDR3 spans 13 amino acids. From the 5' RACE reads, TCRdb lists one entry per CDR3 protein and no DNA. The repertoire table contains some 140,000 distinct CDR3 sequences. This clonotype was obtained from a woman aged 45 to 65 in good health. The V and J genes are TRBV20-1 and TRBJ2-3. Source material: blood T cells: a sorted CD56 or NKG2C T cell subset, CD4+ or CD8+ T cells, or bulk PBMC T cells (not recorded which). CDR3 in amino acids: CSARDVRADTQYF.